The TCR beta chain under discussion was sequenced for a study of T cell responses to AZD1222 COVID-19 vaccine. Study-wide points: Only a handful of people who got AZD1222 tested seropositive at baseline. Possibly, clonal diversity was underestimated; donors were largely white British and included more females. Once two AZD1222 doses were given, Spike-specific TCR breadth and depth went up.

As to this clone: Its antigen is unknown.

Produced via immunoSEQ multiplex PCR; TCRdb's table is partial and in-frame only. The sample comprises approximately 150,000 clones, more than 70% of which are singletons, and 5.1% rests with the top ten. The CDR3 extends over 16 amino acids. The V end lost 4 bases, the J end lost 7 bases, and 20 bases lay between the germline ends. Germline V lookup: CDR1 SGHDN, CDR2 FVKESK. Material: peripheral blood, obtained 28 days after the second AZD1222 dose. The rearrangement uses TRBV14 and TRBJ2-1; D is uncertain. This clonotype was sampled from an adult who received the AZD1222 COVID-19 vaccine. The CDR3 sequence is CASSPPANWVSNEQFF. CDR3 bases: TGTGCCAGCAGCCCCCCCGCGAATTGGGTCTCGAATGAGCAGTTCTTC. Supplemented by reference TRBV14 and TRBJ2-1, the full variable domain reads EAGVTQFPSHSVIEKGQTVTLRCDPISGHDNLYWYRRVMGKEIKFLLHFVKESKQDESGMPNNRFLAERTGGTYSTLKVQPAELEDSGVYFCASSPPANWVSNEQFFGPGTRLTVL.